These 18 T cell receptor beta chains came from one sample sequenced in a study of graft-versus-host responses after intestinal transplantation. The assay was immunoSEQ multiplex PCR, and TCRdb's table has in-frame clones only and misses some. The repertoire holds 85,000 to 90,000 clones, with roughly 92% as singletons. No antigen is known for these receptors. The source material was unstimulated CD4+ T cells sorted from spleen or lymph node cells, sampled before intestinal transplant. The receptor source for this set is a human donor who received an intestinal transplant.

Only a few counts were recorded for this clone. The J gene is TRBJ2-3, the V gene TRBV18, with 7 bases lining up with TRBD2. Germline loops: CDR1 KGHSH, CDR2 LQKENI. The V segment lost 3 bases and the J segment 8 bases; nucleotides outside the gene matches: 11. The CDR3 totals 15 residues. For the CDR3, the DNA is TGTGCCAGCTCACCCAGACTAGCTAGGGAGGCTACGCAGTATTTT. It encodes CASSPRLAREATQYF.

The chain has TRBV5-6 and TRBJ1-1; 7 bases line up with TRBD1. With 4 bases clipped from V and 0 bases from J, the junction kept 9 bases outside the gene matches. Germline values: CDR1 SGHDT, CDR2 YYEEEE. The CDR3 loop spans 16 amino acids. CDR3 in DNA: TGTGCCAGCAGCACCATTCCGGGACAGATGAACACTGAAGCTTTCTTT. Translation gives CASSTIPGQMNTEAFF.

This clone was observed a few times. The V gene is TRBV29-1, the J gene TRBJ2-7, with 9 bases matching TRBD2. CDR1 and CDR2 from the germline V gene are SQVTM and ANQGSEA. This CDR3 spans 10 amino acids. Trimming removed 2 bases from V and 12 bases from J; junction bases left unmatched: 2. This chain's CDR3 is CSVETSGLYF. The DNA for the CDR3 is TGCAGCGTTGAAACTAGCGGGCTGTACTTC.

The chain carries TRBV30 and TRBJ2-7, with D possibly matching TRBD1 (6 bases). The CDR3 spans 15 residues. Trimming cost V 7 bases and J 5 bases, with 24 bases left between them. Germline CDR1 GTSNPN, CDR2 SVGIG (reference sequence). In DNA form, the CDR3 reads TGTGCCTCGACGACAACTAACAGGGCCGTCAACGAGCAGTACTTC. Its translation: CASTTTNRAVNEQYF.

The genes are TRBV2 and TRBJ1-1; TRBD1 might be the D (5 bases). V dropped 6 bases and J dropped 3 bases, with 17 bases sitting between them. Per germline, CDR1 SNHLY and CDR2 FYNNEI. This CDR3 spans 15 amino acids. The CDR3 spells CASRRRSGGDTEAFF. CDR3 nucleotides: TGTGCCAGCAGGCGAAGGAGCGGGGGTGACACTGAAGCTTTCTTT.

The CDR3 reads CASTLGGRETQYF. The DNA for the CDR3 is TGTGCCAGCACCCTAGGGGGCAGGGAGACCCAGTACTTC. V gene TRBV7-9 combines with J gene TRBJ2-5; 7 bases line up with TRBD1. The CDR3 loop spans 13 amino acids. V gave up 7 bases and J gave up 5 bases; unmatched junction bases: 7. CDR1 is SEHNR, CDR2 FQNEAQ, per germline (reference sequence). The whole variable domain, remainder taken from reference TRBV7-9 and TRBJ2-5, is DTGVSQNPRHKITKRGQNVTFRCDPISEHNRLYWYRQTLGQGPEFLTYFQNEAQLEKSRLLSDRFSAERPKGSFSTLEIQRTEQGDSAMYLCASTLGGRETQYFGPGTRLLVL.

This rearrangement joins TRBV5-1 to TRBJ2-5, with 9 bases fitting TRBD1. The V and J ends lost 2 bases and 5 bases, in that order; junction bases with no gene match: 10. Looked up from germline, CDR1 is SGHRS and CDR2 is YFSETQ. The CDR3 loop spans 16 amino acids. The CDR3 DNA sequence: TGCGCCAGCAGCTTCCCGACAGGGGGGAGGTCGGAGACCCAGTACTTC. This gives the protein CASSFPTGGRSETQYF.

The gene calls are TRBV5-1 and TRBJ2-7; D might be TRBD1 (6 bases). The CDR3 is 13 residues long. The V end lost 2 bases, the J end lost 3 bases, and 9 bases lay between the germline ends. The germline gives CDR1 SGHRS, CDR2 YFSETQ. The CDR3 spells CASSLTGIYEQYF. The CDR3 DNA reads TGCGCCAGCAGCTTAACAGGGATCTACGAGCAGTACTTC.

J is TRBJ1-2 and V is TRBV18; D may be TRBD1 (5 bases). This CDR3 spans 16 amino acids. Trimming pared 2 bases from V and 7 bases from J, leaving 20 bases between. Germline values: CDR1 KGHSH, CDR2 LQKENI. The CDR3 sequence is CASSPKSGLQGVGYTF. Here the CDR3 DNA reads TGTGCCAGCTCACCAAAGTCGGGGCTTCAAGGGGTTGGCTACACCTTC. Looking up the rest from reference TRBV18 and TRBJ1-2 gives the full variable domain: NAGVMQNPRHLVRRRGQEARLRCSPMKGHSHVYWYRQLPEEGLKFMVYLQKENIIDESGMPKERFSAEFPKEGPSILRIQQVVRGDSAAYFCASSPKSGLQGVGYTFGSGTRLTVV.

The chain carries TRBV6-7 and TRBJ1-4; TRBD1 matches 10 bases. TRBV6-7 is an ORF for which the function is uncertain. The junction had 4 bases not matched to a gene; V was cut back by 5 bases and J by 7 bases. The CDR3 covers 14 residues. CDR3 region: CASSRRDRGEKLFF. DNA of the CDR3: TGTGCCAGCAGTCGCCGGGACAGGGGTGAAAAACTGTTTTTT.

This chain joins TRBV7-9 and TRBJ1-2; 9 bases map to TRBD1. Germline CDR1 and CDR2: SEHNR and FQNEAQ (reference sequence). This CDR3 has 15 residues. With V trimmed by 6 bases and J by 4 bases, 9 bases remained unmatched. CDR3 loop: CASSLTTGGPYGYTF. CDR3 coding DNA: TGTGCCAGCAGTTTGACTACAGGGGGCCCCTATGGCTACACCTTC.

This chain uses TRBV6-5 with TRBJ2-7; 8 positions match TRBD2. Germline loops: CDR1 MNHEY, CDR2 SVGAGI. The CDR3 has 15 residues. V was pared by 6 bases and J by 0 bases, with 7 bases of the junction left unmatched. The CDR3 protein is CASRYQRGSSYEQYF. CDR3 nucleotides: TGTGCCAGCAGATACCAGCGGGGGAGCTCCTACGAGCAGTACTTC.

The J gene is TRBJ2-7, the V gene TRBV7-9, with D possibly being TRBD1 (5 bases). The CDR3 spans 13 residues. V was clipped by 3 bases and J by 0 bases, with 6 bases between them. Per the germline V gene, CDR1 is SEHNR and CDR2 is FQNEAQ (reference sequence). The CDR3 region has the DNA TGTGCCAGCAGCTTTAGGGGCTCCTACGAGCAGTACTTC. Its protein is CASSFRGSYEQYF.

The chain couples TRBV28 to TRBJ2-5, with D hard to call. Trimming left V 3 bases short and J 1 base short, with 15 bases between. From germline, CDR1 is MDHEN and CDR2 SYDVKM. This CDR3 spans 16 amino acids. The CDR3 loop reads CASSFRPGPPQETQYF. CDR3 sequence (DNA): TGTGCCAGCAGTTTTCGCCCGGGCCCCCCCCAAGAGACCCAGTACTTC.

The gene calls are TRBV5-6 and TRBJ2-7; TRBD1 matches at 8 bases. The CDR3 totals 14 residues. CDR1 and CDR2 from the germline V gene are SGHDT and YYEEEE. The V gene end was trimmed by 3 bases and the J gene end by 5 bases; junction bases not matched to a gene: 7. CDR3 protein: CASSWTGLGHEQYF. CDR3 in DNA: TGTGCCAGCAGCTGGACAGGGTTAGGCCACGAGCAGTACTTC.

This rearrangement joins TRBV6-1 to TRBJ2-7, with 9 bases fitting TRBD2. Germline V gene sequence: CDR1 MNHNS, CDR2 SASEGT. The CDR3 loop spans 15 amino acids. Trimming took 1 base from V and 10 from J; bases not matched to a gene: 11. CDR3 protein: CASSEVKAGGPQQYF. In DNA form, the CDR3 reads TGTGCCAGCAGTGAAGTAAAAGCGGGAGGCCCCCAACAGTACTTC.

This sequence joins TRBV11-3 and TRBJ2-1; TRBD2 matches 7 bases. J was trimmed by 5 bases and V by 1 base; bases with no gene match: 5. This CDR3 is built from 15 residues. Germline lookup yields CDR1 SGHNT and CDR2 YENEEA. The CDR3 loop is CASSLGGRENNEQFF. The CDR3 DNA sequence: TGTGCCAGCAGCTTAGGAGGGCGGGAGAACAATGAGCAGTTCTTC.

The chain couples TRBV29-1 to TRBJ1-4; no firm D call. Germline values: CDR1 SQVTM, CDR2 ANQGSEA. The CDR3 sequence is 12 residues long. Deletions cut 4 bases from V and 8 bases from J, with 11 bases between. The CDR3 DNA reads TGCAGCGTTGCGACGGTGGGGGAAAAACTGTTTTTT. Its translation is CSVATVGEKLFF.